This TCR beta chain originates from a study of T cells in women clearing cervical HPV infection. The germline V and J ends were trimmed by 0 bases and 5 bases, with 11 bases remaining between them. The length of the CDR3 is 15 residues. Germline CDR1 GTSNPN, CDR2 SVGIG (reference sequence). In the case of this clone: The sequence runs out 3 residues before the end of the CDR3; the remainder is reconstructed from the germline J gene.

Profiling relied on immunoSEQ multiplex PCR, and the TCRdb table lists in-frame clones only, not all of them. In total, the table holds more than 15,000 clones. The chain carries TRBV30 and TRBJ1-6; D ambiguous. The TCR originated in a woman aged 18 to 75 with a cervical HPV16 infection that either progressed to CIN3+ or cleared (not recorded which). The specimen was blood buffy coat. CDR3 DNA, as far as it was read: TGTGCCTGGAGTGTAGGCCTTCAGAATAATTCACCC. Translated, it gives CAWSVGLQNNSP. The entire CDR3 protein is CAWSVGLQNNSPLHF.